This T cell receptor beta chain was captured in a study of cytomegalovirus exposure and HLA in healthy donors. Germline V lookup: CDR1 LGHNA, CDR2 YSLEER. This CDR3 has 19 amino acids. The V and J ends lost 0 bases and 13 bases respectively, with 34 bases between them. With respect to this clone: Antigen specificity is unknown.

Findings of the study overall: What was likely a sequencing artifact was a cluster of highly shared sequence variants. It was reported that the classifier diagnosed cytomegalovirus status with high specificity and sensitivity in both the original and validation cohorts. Several top significant clusters appeared, in a later analysis, to be linked to common viral pathogens. Per a later analysis, HLA-associated TCR beta chains showed more clonal expansion than other, equally common TCR beta chains.

13 Jbeta primers and 60 Vbeta primers were used for the PCR. The assay was immunoSEQ multiplex PCR, and TCRdb's table has in-frame clones only and misses some. The table for this sample gives more than 110,000 clones. The clonotype comes from a man aged 35-49 years in good health and CMV-seronegative. This chain connects TRBV4-3 to TRBJ2-7, with D perhaps matching TRBD1 (6 bases). What was sequenced was PBMCs. The CDR3: CASSQDGRCLPGVPPGSYF. CDR3 nucleotide sequence: TGCGCCAGCAGCCAAGATGGAAGGTGTCTGCCAGGGGTCCCCCCCGGGTCATACTTC.